A selection of T cell receptor beta chains follows, all from one sample in a study of CD8 T cells in Susac syndrome. A single record per CDR3 protein comes from TCRdb applying MiXCR to the immunoSEQ multiplex PCR reads. The sample yields about 160,000 distinct CDR3 sequences, more than 95% seen once. Sequencing used CD4+ T cells from PBMCs. These receptors all come from a human donor with Susac syndrome. Both conserved end residues are part of each CDR3. Each record gives: V gene, clone size, D gene, J gene, CDR3 protein, CDR3 DNA. A D gene is named only where the DNA matches it firmly. The size of a clone is reported for some rows only, either as once, few or many, or as a class for expanded clones.

TRBV5-1	NA	TRBD2	TRBJ2-1	CASSLISGSSYNEQFF	TGCGCCAGCAGCTTGATTAGCGGGTCTTCCTACAATGAGCAGTTCTTC
TRBV15	NA	TRBD1	TRBJ2-3	CATSTRTGEGDTQYF	TGTGCCACCAGCACCAGGACAGGGGAAGGGGATACGCAGTATTTT
TRBV29-1	NA	NA	TRBJ2-1	CSVTSNYNEQFF	TGCAGCGTTACTTCAAACTACAATGAGCAGTTCTTC
TRBV7-2	NA	NA	TRBJ2-2	CASSLAEIGVYTGELFF	TGTGCCAGCAGCTTAGCGGAGATAGGGGTTTACACCGGGGAGCTGTTTTTT
TRBV20-1	NA	TRBD1	TRBJ2-5	CSAKSRTGGETQYF	TGCAGTGCCAAGAGTAGGACAGGGGGAGAGACCCAGTACTTC
TRBV6-2/TRBV6-3	NA	TRBD1	TRBJ1-2	CASSYGARGRRGYTF	TGTGCCAGCAGTTACGGTGCCAGGGGGCGCCGTGGCTACACCTTC
TRBV7-2	NA	TRBD1	TRBJ2-1	CASSLRQGGYNEQFF	TGTGCCAGCAGCTTAAGACAGGGGGGATACAATGAGCAGTTCTTC
TRBV27	NA	NA	TRBJ2-7	CASREARGTYEQYF	TGTGCCAGCAGAGAGGCACGCGGGACCTACGAGCAGTACTTC
TRBV20-1	once	NA	TRBJ2-3	CSAREGGQSTDTQYF	TGCAGTGCTAGAGAGGGAGGACAGAGCACAGATACGCAGTATTTT
TRBV3-1	once	NA	TRBJ1-2	CASSQAPGSNYGYTF	TGTGCCAGCAGCCAAGCACCAGGCTCTAACTATGGCTACACCTTC
TRBV6-5	NA	NA	TRBJ2-7	CASSYTGAREQYF	TGTGCCAGCAGTTACACGGGAGCGAGAGAGCAGTACTTC
TRBV5-4	NA	TRBD1	TRBJ1-2	CASSVAGGEGGYTF	TGTGCCAGCAGCGTTGCAGGGGGCGAGGGGGGCTACACCTTC
TRBV28	NA	NA	TRBJ2-7	CASGRQALYEQYF	TGTGCCAGCGGGCGACAGGCCCTCTACGAGCAGTACTTC
TRBV12-3/TRBV12-4	NA	NA	TRBJ1-2	CASSLRTAHYGYTF	TGTGCCAGCAGTCTCCGGACAGCTCACTATGGCTACACCTTC
TRBV6-2/TRBV6-3	NA	TRBD1	TRBJ2-6	CASSESTGMAGANVLTF	TGTGCCAGCAGTGAATCGACAGGGATGGCTGGGGCCAACGTCCTGACTTTC
TRBV7-6	NA	TRBD2	TRBJ2-1	CASSLRLAGDYNEQFF	TGTGCCAGCAGCTTAAGGCTAGCGGGGGACTACAATGAGCAGTTCTTC
TRBV29-1	NA	NA	TRBJ2-6	CSVEGGATGANVLTF	TGCAGCGTTGAGGGGGGCGCAACTGGGGCCAACGTCCTGACTTTC
TRBV30	NA	TRBD2	TRBJ2-1	CAWLPGGGYNEQFF	TGTGCCTGGCTGCCCGGGGGAGGGTACAATGAGCAGTTCTTC
TRBV20-1	NA	NA	TRBJ2-5	CSARILSRVGRETQYF	TGCAGTGCTAGAATACTGTCCAGGGTGGGAAGAGAGACCCAGTACTTC
TRBV20-1	NA	NA	TRBJ2-5	CSATRREETQYF	TGCAGTGCTACCAGGAGGGAAGAGACCCAGTACTTC
TRBV5-1	NA	TRBD1	TRBJ2-1	CASSPTGTGVNEQFF	TGCGCCAGCAGTCCAACCGGGACAGGGGTTAATGAGCAGTTCTTC
TRBV4-3	NA	TRBD1	TRBJ1-2	CASSQDLTGTGTYGYTF	TGCGCCAGCAGCCAAGATCTAACAGGGACAGGAACCTATGGCTACACCTTC
TRBV20-1	NA	TRBD2	TRBJ2-5	CSARGSGDGKTQYF	TGCAGTGCTAGAGGCAGCGGGGACGGGAAGACCCAGTACTTC
TRBV7-2	NA	TRBD1	TRBJ2-6	CASSSSPGTGAGANVLTF	TGTGCCAGCAGCTCCAGTCCCGGGACAGGGGCTGGGGCCAACGTCCTGACTTTC
TRBV9	once	NA	TRBJ1-1	CASSASGRTMNTEAFF	TGTGCCAGCAGCGCCTCGGGACGGACCATGAACACTGAAGCTTTCTTT
TRBV20-1	few	NA	TRBJ1-2	CSALWGYGYTF	TGCAGTGCTCTGTGGGGCTATGGCTACACCTTC
TRBV24-1	NA	TRBD2	TRBJ2-1	CATSDLRAGGTEQFF	TGTGCCACCAGTGATTTGAGGGCGGGGGGCACTGAGCAGTTCTTC
TRBV15	NA	NA	TRBJ2-3	CATSRPPRGDTQYF	TGTGCCACCAGCAGGCCCCCTCGGGGAGATACGCAGTATTTT
TRBV4-3	NA	TRBD1	TRBJ2-1	CASSHPGTGDDEQFF	TGCGCCAGCAGCCATCCCGGGACAGGGGATGATGAGCAGTTCTTC
TRBV14	NA	NA	TRBJ2-1	CASSRFSYNEQFF	TGTGCCAGCAGCCGGTTTTCCTACAATGAGCAGTTCTTC
TRBV5-6	NA	NA	TRBJ1-1	CASSFRSRLNTEAFF	TGTGCCAGCAGCTTTAGATCCAGACTGAACACTGAAGCTTTCTTT
TRBV6-1	NA	NA	TRBJ1-6	CASSGTVDNSPLHF	TGTGCCAGCAGTGGGACGGTAGATAATTCACCCCTCCACTTT
TRBV12-3/TRBV12-4	NA	NA	TRBJ1-4	CASSSTGSGEKLFF	TGTGCCAGCAGTTCGACGGGGTCTGGGGAAAAACTGTTTTTT
TRBV7-3	once	NA	TRBJ2-4	CASSLTALDIQYF	TGTGCCAGCAGCTTAACGGCTCTCGACATTCAGTACTTC
TRBV29-1	NA	NA	TRBJ2-7	CSVFSPRGSYEQYF	TGCAGCGTTTTTTCCCCAAGAGGATCCTACGAGCAGTACTTC
TRBV9	NA	TRBD2	TRBJ2-2	CASSPQADGGERRGELFF	TGTGCCAGCAGCCCACAGGCGGACGGGGGGGAAAGGAGAGGGGAGCTGTTTTTT
TRBV29-1	NA	TRBD2	TRBJ2-1	CSVGLASSYNEQFF	TGCAGCGTCGGACTAGCTAGCTCCTACAATGAGCAGTTCTTC
TRBV5-6	NA	NA	TRBJ2-1	CASSLVGGRWGEQFF	TGTGCCAGCAGCTTGGTTGGAGGCCGGTGGGGTGAGCAGTTCTTC
TRBV18	NA	NA	TRBJ1-5	CASSPSVNQPQHF	TGTGCCAGCTCACCATCAGTCAATCAGCCCCAGCATTTT
TRBV14	NA	NA	TRBJ2-1	CASSLYNEQFF	TGTGCCAGCAGCCTATACAATGAGCAGTTCTTC
TRBV28	NA	TRBD1	TRBJ2-5	CASSLTGGLEETQYF	TGTGCCAGCAGTTTGACAGGGGGCCTAGAAGAGACCCAGTACTTC
TRBV29-1	NA	NA	TRBJ1-5	CSVEMGLAQHF	TGCAGCGTTGAAATGGGATTGGCCCAGCATTTT
TRBV6-6	NA	NA	TRBJ1-1	CASRGGVGGANTEAFF	TGTGCCAGCAGGGGAGGTGTGGGGGGCGCAAACACTGAAGCTTTCTTT
TRBV15	NA	NA	TRBJ2-7	CATSVPGLRVQYF	TGTGCCACCAGCGTCCCGGGGCTACGTGTGCAGTACTTC
TRBV29-1	NA	NA	TRBJ1-5	CSVGLGEGNQPQHF	TGCAGCGTGGGACTAGGGGAGGGCAATCAGCCCCAGCATTTT
TRBV4-3	NA	NA	TRBJ2-3	CASSQGWGAGGTDTQYF	TGCGCCAGCAGCCAAGGTTGGGGGGCAGGGGGCACAGATACGCAGTATTTT
TRBV10-3	NA	NA	TRBJ1-2	CAISTTDYGYTF	TGTGCCATCAGTACGACGGACTATGGCTACACCTTC
TRBV9	NA	NA	TRBJ2-1	CASSVEARLWDNEQFF	TGTGCCAGCAGCGTAGAGGCCCGACTGTGGGACAATGAGCAGTTCTTC
TRBV5-1	NA	TRBD2	TRBJ2-5	CASRLTSLETQYF	TGCGCCAGCAGACTGACTAGCTTGGAGACCCAGTACTTC
TRBV5-1	NA	TRBD2	TRBJ2-5	CASSTRSGLAGETQYF	TGCGCCAGCAGCACCCGGTCCGGGCTAGCGGGAGAGACCCAGTACTTC
TRBV15	NA	NA	TRBJ1-2	CATSPRAAPLGGYTF	TGTGCCACCAGCCCCAGGGCGGCCCCGCTGGGAGGCTACACCTTC
TRBV25-1	NA	NA	TRBJ1-1	CASSAGVNTEAFF	TGTGCCAGCAGTGCAGGGGTGAACACTGAAGCTTTCTTT